The 15 T cell receptor beta chains reported below all come from one sample, sequenced in a study of T cells in Graves' hyperthyroidism and ophthalmopathy. Amplified TCR beta CDR3 regions derived from RNA transcripts. Researchers ran a first-round RT-PCR on the TCR CDR3 using the HTBI primer set. Each CDR3 protein is one row after TCRdb ran MiXCR on the multiplex PCR reads. The table has 400,000 or so distinct CDR3 sequences, roughly 14% seen once. Sequencing used blood. Receptors were obtained from a woman aged 30 to 39 with Graves' ophthalmopathy.

This clonotype occurred many times. The chain uses TRBV15 and TRBJ1-5; no definite D call. The germline V gene encodes CDR1 LNHNV and CDR2 YYDKDF (reference sequence). This CDR3 is 14 amino acids long. The ends were cut back, 2 bases at V and 7 bases at J, with 12 bases in the middle. The DNA for the CDR3 is TGTGCCACCAGCAGAACGAGGACGTTCCAGCCCCAGCATTTT. Translating it yields CATSRTRTFQPQHF.

The chain is built from TRBV27 and TRBJ1-2, with D possibly TRBD1 on 6 matching bases. There are 14 residues in the CDR3. Germline values: CDR1 MNHEY, CDR2 SMNVEV (reference sequence). V lost 5 bases to trimming and J lost 8 bases, with 18 bases between them. CDR3 nucleotide sequence: TGTGCCAGCAGTCCCCACAGGGATGCGAGCGGCTACACCTTC. The encoded protein is CASSPHRDASGYTF.

This clonotype showed up many times. The V and J genes are TRBV15 and TRBJ1-5; the match to TRBD1 covers 7 bases. Germline V gene sequence: CDR1 LNHNV, CDR2 YYDKDF (reference sequence). The CDR3 is made up of 16 amino acids. Unmatched junction bases numbered 8, after V lost 0 bases and J lost 6 bases. The CDR3 region has the DNA TGTGCCACCAGCAGAGATAGTGACAGGGAGGGTCAGCCCCAGCATTTT. Its protein product is CATSRDSDREGQPQHF.

V usage is TRBV28 and J usage is TRBJ2-3; unclear D gene. This CDR3 is 13 amino acids long. V lost 7 bases and J 0 bases, leaving 8 bases between the germline ends. Looked up from germline, CDR1 is MDHEN and CDR2 is SYDVKM. CDR3: CASTRSSTDTQYF. The CDR3 DNA sequence: TGTGCCAGCACCCGTTCTAGCACAGATACGCAGTATTTT.

Turning to this clonotype: A much larger clonotype is one base distant, so this may be a read error. The chain joins TRBV15 to TRBJ1-6; D is unresolved. This CDR3 contains 13 residues. Germline assignment: CDR1 LNHNV and CDR2 YYDKDF (reference sequence). The germline V and J ends were trimmed by 0 bases and 8 bases, with 5 bases remaining between them. CDR3 amino acids: CATSRERDSPLHF. The CDR3 DNA sequence: TGTGCCACCAGCAGAGAGCGGGATTCACCCCTCCACTTT.

This clonotype was seen only a few times. The chain joins TRBV7-9 to TRBJ2-7; 9 bases map to TRBD2. This CDR3 is 14 amino acids long. Germline-derived CDR1 and CDR2 are SEHNR and FQNEAQ (reference sequence). V dropped 1 base and J dropped 6; count of bases not matched to a gene: 4. The CDR3 reads CASSLEGLALEQYF. The CDR3 nucleotides read TGTGCCAGCAGCTTAGAAGGACTAGCGCTCGAGCAGTACTTC.

This clonotype was counted ten times or more. The chain recombines TRBV13 with TRBJ2-1; 8 nucleotides agree with TRBD1. The CDR3 has 13 amino acids. Trimming at V came to 5 bases and at J to 9 bases, leaving 6 bases not matched to a gene. CDR1 and CDR2 from the germline V gene are PRHDT and FYEKMQ (reference sequence). The CDR3: CASSPDRDREQFF. CDR3 in DNA: TGTGCCAGCAGCCCGGACAGGGACCGTGAGCAGTTCTTC.

The chain carries TRBV13 and TRBJ2-7, with D possibly being TRBD1 or TRBD2 (5 bases each). The CDR3 extends over 16 amino acids. The V end lost 5 bases, the J end lost 0 bases, and 17 bases lay between the germline ends. Germline V gene sequence: CDR1 PRHDT, CDR2 FYEKMQ (reference sequence). The CDR3 region is CASSGTTGARSYEQYF. CDR3 bases: TGTGCCAGCAGCGGGACGACCGGGGCTCGCTCCTACGAGCAGTACTTC.

This clonotype was detected many times. A much bigger clone sits one base away, suggesting this may be a read error. The V and J genes are TRBV9 and TRBJ2-1, with 12 bases matching TRBD2. Trimming cost V 3 bases and J 2 bases; bases outside gene matches: 0. The germline gives CDR1 SGDLS, CDR2 YYNGEE. The CDR3 is 15 amino acids. The CDR3 protein is CASSASGGAYNEQFF. CDR3 nucleotide sequence: TGTGCCAGCAGCGCTAGCGGGGGGGCCTACAATGAGCAGTTCTTC.

This clonotype occurred many times. The V and J genes are TRBV14 and TRBJ1-2; D uncertain. The CDR3 length is 14 residues. The V gene lost 1 base and the J gene lost 3 bases, with 9 bases spanning the gap. Germline V gene data show CDR1 as SGHDN and CDR2 as FVKESK. This CDR3 reads CASSQVDSDYGYTF. The CDR3 nucleotides are TGTGCCAGCAGCCAAGTGGACTCGGACTATGGCTACACCTTC.

This clonotype was recorded many times. This chain uses TRBV11-2 with TRBJ1-1; the D is unclear. The germline gives CDR1 SGHAT, CDR2 FQNNGV. The CDR3 runs to 16 residues. V was shortened by 0 bases and J by 0 bases, with 11 bases between the two germline ends. Written as DNA, the CDR3 is TGTGCCAGCAGCTTAGAGAGACCTGTCATGAACACTGAAGCTTTCTTT. Its translation: CASSLERPVMNTEAFF.

Ten or more counts support this clonotype. This chain uses TRBV28 with TRBJ1-5; D uncertain. V lost 6 bases, J lost 7 bases, and 13 bases lay in between. CDR3 length equals 13 residues. CDR1 and CDR2 from the germline V gene are MDHEN and SYDVKM. The CDR3 loop is CASRGIDPQPQHF. The CDR3 DNA reads TGTGCCAGCAGGGGTATTGATCCGCAGCCCCAGCATTTT.

In its sample, this clonotype was seen many times. The rearrangement uses TRBV20-1 and TRBJ2-7; possibly TRBD1 for D (5 bases). Germline CDR1 DFQATT, CDR2 SNEGSKA (reference sequence). V lost 2 bases and J lost 5, with 7 bases in between. The CDR3 runs to 11 residues. The CDR3 nucleotides read TGCAGTGCTAGAACAGGACACGAGCAGTACTTC. Its protein is CSARTGHEQYF.

This clonotype was seen only a few times. The chain carries TRBV6-1 and TRBJ2-1; D unclear. This CDR3 contains 16 residues. Germline V lookup: CDR1 MNHNS, CDR2 SASEGT. Trimming pared 1 base from V and 3 bases from J, leaving 13 bases between. The CDR3, as DNA: TGTGCCAGCAGTGAAGAGGGTTTCGGCTACTACAATGAGCAGTTCTTC. It encodes CASSEEGFGYYNEQFF.

This clonotype was seen a few times. A read error may explain this, as a much larger clone is one base away. The chain combines TRBV2 with TRBJ2-1; D possibly corresponds to TRBD1 (9 bases). The CDR3 is made up of 15 amino acids. Germline V lookup: CDR1 SNHLY, CDR2 FYNNEI. V gave up 2 bases and J gave up 8 bases, with 16 bases separating them. CDR3 amino acids: CASSEHRGRGDEQFF. The DNA of the CDR3 is TGTGCCAGCAGTGAACACAGGGGGCGGGGGGATGAGCAGTTCTTC.